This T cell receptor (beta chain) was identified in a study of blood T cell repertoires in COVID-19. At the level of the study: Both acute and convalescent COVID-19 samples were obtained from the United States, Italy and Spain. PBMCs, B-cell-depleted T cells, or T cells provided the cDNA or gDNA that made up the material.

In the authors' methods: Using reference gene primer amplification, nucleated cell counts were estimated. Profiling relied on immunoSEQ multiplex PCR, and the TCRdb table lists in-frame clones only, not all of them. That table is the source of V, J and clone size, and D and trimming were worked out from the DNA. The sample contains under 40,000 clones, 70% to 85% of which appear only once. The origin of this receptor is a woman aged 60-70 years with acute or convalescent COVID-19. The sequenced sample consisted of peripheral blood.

This CDR3 is CATGQFGQPQHF. The CDR3 DNA sequence: TGTGCCACCGGACAGTTCGGGCAGCCCCAGCATTTT. The chain joins TRBV15 to TRBJ1-5, with D perhaps TRBD1 (6 bases). V was cut by 8 bases and J by 7 bases, with 12 bases left in between. Germline V gives CDR1 LNHNV, CDR2 YYDKDF (reference sequence). The CDR3 is 12 residues long.